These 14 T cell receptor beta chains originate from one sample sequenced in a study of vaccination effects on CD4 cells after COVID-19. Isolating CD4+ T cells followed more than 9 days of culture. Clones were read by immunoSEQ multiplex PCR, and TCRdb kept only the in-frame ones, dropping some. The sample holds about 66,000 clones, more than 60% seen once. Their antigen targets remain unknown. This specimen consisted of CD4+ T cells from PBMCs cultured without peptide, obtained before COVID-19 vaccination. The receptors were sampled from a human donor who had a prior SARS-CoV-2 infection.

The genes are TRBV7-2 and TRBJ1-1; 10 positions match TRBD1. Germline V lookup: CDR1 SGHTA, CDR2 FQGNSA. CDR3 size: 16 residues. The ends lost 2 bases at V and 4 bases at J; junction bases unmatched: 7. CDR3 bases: TGTGCCAGCAGCTTAAATAGACAGGGGGCAGGCACTGAAGCTTTCTTT. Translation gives CASSLNRQGAGTEAFF.

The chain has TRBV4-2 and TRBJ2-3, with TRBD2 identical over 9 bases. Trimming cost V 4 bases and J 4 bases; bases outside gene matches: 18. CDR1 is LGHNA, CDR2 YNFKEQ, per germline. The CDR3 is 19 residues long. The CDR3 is CASSPWVGAGGLDSDTQYF. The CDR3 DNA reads TGTGCCAGCAGCCCTTGGGTAGGAGCGGGGGGTTTAGACTCAGATACGCAGTATTTT.

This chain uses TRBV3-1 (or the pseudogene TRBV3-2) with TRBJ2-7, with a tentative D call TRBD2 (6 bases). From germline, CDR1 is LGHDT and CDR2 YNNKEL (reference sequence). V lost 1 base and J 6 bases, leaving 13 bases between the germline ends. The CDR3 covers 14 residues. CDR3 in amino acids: CASSQVTGVGEQYF. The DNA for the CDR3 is TGTGCCAGCAGCCAAGTTACGGGGGTAGGCGAGCAGTACTTC.

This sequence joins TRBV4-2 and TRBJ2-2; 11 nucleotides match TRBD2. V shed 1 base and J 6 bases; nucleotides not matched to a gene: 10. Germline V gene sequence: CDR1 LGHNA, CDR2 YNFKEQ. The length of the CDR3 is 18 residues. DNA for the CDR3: TGTGCCAGCAGCCAAGTGTCCCTAGCGGGAGGATACCCCGGGGAGCTGTTTTTT. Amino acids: CASSQVSLAGGYPGELFF.

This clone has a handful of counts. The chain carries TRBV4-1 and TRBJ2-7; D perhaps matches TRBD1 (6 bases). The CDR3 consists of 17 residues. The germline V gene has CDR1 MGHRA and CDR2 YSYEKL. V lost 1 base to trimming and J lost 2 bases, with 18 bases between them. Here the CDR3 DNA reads TGCGCCAGCAGCCAAGTAGTAGGGGGTATCTCTCCCTACGAGCAGTACTTC. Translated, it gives CASSQVVGGISPYEQYF.

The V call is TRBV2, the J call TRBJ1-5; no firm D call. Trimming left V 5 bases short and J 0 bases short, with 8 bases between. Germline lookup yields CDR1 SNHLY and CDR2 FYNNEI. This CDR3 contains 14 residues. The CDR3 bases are TGTGCCAGCAGTTTTCATCTTAGCAATCAGCCCCAGCATTTT. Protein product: CASSFHLSNQPQHF.

For the CDR3, the DNA is TGTGCCAGCAGTTTATATCAGGGTAAAGGTACGCAGTATTTT. It encodes CASSLYQGKGTQYF. The V and J genes are TRBV27 and TRBJ2-3; D is perhaps TRBD1 (5 bases). Trimming took 1 base from V and 8 from J, leaving 13 bases between them. The length of the CDR3 is 14 residues. CDR1 MNHEY and CDR2 SMNVEV come from the germline V gene (reference sequence).

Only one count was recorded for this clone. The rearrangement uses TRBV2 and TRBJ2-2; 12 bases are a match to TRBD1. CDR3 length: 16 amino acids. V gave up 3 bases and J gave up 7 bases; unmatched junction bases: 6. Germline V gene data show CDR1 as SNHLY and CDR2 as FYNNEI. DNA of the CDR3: TGTGCCAGCAGTGATCAGGGGACAGGGGGCTACGGGGAGCTGTTTTTT. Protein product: CASSDQGTGGYGELFF.

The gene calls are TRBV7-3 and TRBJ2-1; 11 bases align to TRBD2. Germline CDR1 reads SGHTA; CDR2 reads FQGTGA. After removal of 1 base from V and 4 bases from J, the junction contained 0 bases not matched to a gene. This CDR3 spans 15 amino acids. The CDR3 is CASSLRLAGYNEQFF. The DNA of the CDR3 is TGTGCCAGCAGCTTAAGACTAGCGGGGTACAATGAGCAGTTCTTC.

CDR3 amino acids: CASIVLQGHSETQYF. The CDR3 coding sequence is TGTGCCAGCATCGTGCTTCAGGGCCATAGCGAGACCCAGTACTTC. This chain links TRBV6-5 with TRBJ2-5; maybe TRBD1 (5 bases). This CDR3 has 15 amino acids. Germline V gene lookup returns CDR1 MNHEY and CDR2 SVGAGI. The V and J ends lost 7 bases and 5 bases respectively, with 20 bases between them.

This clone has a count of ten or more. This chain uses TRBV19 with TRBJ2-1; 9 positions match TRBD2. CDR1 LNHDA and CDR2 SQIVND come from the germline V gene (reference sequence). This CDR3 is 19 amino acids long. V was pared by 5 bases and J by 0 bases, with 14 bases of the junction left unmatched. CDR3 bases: TGTGCCAGTAGTCATCTAAGCGGGGGGCCGTGGAGCTCCTACAATGAGCAGTTCTTC. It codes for CASSHLSGGPWSSYNEQFF.

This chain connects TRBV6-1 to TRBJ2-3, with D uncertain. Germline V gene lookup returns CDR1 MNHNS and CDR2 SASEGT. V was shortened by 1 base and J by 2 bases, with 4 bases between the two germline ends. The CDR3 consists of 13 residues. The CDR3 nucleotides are TGTGCCAGCAGTGAAGGTAACACAGATACGCAGTATTTT. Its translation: CASSEGNTDTQYF.

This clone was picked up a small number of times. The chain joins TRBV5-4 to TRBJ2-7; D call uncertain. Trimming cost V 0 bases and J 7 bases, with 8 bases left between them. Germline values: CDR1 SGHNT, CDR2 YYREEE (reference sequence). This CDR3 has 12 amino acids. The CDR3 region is CASSLDREEQYF. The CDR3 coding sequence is TGTGCCAGCAGCTTGGACCGAGAGGAGCAGTACTTC.

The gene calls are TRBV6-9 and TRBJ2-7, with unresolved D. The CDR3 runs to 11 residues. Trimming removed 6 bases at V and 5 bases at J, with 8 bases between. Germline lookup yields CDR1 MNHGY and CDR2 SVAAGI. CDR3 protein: CASSLVHEQYF. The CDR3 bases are TGTGCCAGCAGCCTCGTACACGAGCAGTACTTC.